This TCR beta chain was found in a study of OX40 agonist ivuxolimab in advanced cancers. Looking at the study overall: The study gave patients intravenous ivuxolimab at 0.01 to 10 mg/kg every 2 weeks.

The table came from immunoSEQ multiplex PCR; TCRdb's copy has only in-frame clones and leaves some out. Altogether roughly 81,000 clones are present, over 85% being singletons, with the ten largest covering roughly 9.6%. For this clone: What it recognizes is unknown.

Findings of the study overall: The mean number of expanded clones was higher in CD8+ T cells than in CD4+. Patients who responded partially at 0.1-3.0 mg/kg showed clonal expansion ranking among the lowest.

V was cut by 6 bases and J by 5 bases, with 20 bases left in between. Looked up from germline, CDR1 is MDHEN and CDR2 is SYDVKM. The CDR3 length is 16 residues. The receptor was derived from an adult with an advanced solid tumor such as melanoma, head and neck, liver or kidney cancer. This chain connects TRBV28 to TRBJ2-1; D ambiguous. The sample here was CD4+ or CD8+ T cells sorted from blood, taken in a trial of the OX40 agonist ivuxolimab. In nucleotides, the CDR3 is TGTGCCAGCAGCACAAGGGTGGGGTTCCCAGACAATGAGCAGTTCTTC. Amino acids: CASSTRVGFPDNEQFF. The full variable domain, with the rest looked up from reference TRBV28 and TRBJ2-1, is DVKVTQSSRYLVKRTGEKVFLECVQDMDHENMFWYRQDPGLGLRLIYFSYDVKMKEKGDIPEGYSVSREKKERFSLILESASTNQTSMYLCASSTRVGFPDNEQFFGPGTRLTVL.